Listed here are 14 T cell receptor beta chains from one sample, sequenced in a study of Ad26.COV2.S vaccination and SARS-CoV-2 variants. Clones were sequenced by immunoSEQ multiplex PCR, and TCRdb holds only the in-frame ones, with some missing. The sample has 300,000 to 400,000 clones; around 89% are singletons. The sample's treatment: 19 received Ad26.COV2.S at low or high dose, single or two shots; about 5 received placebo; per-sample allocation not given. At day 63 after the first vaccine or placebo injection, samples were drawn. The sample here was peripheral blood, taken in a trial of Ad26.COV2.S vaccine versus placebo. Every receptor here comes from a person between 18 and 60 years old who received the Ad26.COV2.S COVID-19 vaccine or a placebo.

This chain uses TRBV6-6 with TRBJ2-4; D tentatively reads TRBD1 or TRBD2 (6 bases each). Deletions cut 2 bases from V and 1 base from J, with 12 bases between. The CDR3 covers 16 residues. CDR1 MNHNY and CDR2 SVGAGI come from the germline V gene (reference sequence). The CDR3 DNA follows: TGTGCCAGCAGTTACGCTGGGGGGCTTGCCAAAAACATTCAGTACTTC. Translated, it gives CASSYAGGLAKNIQYF.

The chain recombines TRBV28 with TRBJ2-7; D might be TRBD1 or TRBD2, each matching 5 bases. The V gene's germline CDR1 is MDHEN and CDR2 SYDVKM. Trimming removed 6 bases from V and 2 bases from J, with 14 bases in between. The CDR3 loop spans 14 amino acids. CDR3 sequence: CASRQPGTPYEQYF. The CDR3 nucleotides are TGTGCCAGCAGACAGCCCGGGACGCCCTACGAGCAGTACTTC.

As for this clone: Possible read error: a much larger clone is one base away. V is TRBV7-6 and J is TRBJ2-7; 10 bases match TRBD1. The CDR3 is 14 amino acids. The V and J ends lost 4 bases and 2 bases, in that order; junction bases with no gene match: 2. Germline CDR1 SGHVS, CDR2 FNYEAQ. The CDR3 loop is CASSSGTGAYEQYF. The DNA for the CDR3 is TGTGCCAGCAGCTCCGGGACAGGGGCCTACGAGCAGTACTTC.

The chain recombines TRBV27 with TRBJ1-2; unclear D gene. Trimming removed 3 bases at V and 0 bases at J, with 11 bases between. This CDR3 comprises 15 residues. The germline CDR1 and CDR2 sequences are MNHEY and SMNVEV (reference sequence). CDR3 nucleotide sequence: TGTGCCAGCAGTTTTCGTGGGGAAGCTAACTATGGCTACACCTTC. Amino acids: CASSFRGEANYGYTF.

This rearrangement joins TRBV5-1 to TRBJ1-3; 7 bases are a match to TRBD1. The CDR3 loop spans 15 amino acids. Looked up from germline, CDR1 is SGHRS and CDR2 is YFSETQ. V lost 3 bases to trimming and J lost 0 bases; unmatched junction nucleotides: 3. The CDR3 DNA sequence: TGCGCCAGCAGCTCCACAGGGGACTCTGGAAACACCATATATTTT. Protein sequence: CASSSTGDSGNTIYF.

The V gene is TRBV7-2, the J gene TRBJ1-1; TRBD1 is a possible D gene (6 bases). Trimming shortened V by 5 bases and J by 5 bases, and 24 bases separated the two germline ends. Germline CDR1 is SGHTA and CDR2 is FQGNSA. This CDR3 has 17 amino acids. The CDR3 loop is CASSPISFGGRATEAFF. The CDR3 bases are TGTGCCAGCAGCCCAATCAGCTTCGGGGGGCGCGCGACTGAAGCTTTCTTT.

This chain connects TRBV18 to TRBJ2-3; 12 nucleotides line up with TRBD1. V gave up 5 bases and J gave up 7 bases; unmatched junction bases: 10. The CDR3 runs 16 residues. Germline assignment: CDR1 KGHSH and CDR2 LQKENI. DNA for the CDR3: TGTGCCAGCTCATCTCTACGGGACAGGGGGCGGAATACGCAGTATTTT. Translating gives CASSSLRDRGRNTQYF.

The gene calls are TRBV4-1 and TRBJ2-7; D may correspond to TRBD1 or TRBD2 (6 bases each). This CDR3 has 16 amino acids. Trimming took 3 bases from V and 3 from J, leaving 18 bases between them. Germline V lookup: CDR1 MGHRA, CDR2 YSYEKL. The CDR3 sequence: CASSHPPGGTFYEQYF. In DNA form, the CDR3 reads TGCGCCAGCAGCCATCCGCCTGGCGGGACATTCTACGAGCAGTACTTC.

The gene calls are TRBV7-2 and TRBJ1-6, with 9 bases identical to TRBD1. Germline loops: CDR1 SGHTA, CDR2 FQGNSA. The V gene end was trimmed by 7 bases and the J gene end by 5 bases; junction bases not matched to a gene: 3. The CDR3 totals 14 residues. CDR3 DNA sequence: TGTGCCAGCATCGACAGGGGGAATAATTCACCCCTCCACTTT. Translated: CASIDRGNNSPLHF.

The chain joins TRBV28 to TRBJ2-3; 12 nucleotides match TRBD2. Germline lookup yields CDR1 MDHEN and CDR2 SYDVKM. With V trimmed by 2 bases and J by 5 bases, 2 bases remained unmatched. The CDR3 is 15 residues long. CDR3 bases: TGTGCCAGCAGTTTACTAGCGGGAGGGCAAGATACGCAGTATTTT. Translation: CASSLLAGGQDTQYF.

The chain's CDR3 is CAVGRNSNQPQHF. CDR3 coding DNA: TGTGCCGTAGGTCGGAATAGCAATCAGCCCCAGCATTTT. The chain combines TRBV19 with TRBJ1-5, with unresolved D. The CDR3 has 13 amino acids. The germline V and J ends were trimmed by 11 bases and 0 bases, with 11 bases remaining between them. Germline V CDR1 and CDR2: LNHDA, SQIVND (reference sequence).

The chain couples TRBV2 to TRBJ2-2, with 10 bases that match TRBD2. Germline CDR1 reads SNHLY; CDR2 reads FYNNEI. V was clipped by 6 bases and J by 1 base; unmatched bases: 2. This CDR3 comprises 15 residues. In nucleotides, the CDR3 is TGTGCCAGCAGGGGACTAGCGAGGAACACCGGGGAGCTGTTTTTT. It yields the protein CASRGLARNTGELFF. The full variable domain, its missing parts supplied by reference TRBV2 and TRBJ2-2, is EPEVTQTPSHQVTQMGQEVILRCVPISNHLYFYWYRQILGQKVEFLVSFYNNEISEKSEIFDDQFSVERPDGSNFTLKIRSTKLEDSAMYFCASRGLARNTGELFFGEGSRLTVL.

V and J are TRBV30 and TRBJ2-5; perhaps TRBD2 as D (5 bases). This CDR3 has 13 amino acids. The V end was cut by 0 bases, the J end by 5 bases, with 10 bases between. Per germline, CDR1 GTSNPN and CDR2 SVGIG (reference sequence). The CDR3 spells CAWSVLGGETQYF. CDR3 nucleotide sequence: TGTGCCTGGAGTGTATTAGGCGGGGAGACCCAGTACTTC.

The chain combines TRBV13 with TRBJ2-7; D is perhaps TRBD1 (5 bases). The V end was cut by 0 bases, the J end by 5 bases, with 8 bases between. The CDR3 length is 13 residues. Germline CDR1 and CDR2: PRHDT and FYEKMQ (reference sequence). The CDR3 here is CASSLGRVDEQYF. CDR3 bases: TGTGCCAGCAGCTTAGGCAGGGTCGACGAGCAGTACTTC.